The entry below gives a single TCR beta chain sequence along with its context. The sample has other DNA sequences that encode this CDR3 too. These data come from a study of blood T cell repertoires in COVID-19. The germline CDR1 and CDR2 sequences are SGHVS and FQNEAQ. Trimming at V came to 5 bases and at J to 1 base, leaving 7 bases not matched to a gene. The CDR3 contains 15 residues. The table came from immunoSEQ multiplex PCR; TCRdb's copy has only in-frame clones and leaves some out. The sample yields some 170,000 clones, roughly 87% seen once. Sequencing was carried out using peripheral blood. The chain recombines TRBV7-8 with TRBJ1-2; 7 nucleotides align to TRBD1. The TCR was taken from a woman aged 60 to 75 who had recovered from COVID-19. Written as DNA, the CDR3 is TGTGCCAGCAGCCTTTCAGGGGGAAGTAACTATGGCTACACCTTC. This translates into CASSLSGGSNYGYTF. Looking up the rest from reference TRBV7-8 and TRBJ1-2 gives the full variable domain: GAGVSQSPRYKVAKRGQDVALRCDPISGHVSLFWYQQALGQGPEFLTYFQNEAQLDKSGLPSDRFFAERPEGSVSTLKIQRTQQEDSAVYLCASSLSGGSNYGYTFGSGTRLTVV.